This is a list of T cell receptor beta chains from one sample in a study of blood T cell repertoires in COVID-19. Some clones are missing from TCRdb's copy, which holds only in-frame ones; the method was immunoSEQ multiplex PCR. The table shows around 440,000 clones, with approximately 88% occurring only once. The sample consisted of peripheral blood. The receptors derive from a woman between 50 and 59 years old with COVID-19, enrolled during active disease. The CDR3 runs from the conserved cysteine through the conserved F or W. D genes are given only for firm matches. The size entry is marked missing in some rows and otherwise reads once, few, many or a size class.

>TRBV27|-|16|TRBJ1-6|TRBD1
TGTGCCAGCAGTCCCCGACAGTTGGGACAGAATTCACCCCTCCACTTT
CASSPRQLGQNSPLHF
>TRBV6-1|-|18|TRBJ1-2|-
TGTGCCAGCAGTGAAGTGCGCCTTTTTGTGGGGGCCTCTTATGGCTACACCTTC
CASSEVRLFVGASYGYTF
>TRBV10-3|-|16|TRBJ1-4|TRBD1
TGTGCCATCGGCGGGCAGGGGGCAGGAACTAATGAAAAACTGTTTTTT
CAIGGQGAGTNEKLFF
>TRBV29-1|-|16|TRBJ2-3|TRBD2
TGCAGCGCCCAAACCATAGCGGGCAATCCTAGTAATACGCAGTATTTT
CSAQTIAGNPSNTQYF
>TRBV30|-|12|TRBJ2-5|-
TGTGCCTGGAGTGGGCCAGGAGAGACCCAGTACTTC
CAWSGPGETQYF
>TRBV24-1|-|17|TRBJ2-3|TRBD2
TGTGCCACCAGTGACCCGGGACTAGCGGGGACCACAGATACGCAGTATTTT
CATSDPGLAGTTDTQYF
>TRBV13|-|13|TRBJ2-1|TRBD1
TGTGCCAGCAGCTATGACAGGGACAATGAGCAGTTCTTC
CASSYDRDNEQFF
>TRBV7-3|-|13|TRBJ1-1|-
TGTGCCAGCAGCGGTACAGTTCACACTGAAGCTTTCTTT
CASSGTVHTEAFF
>TRBV11-2|once|16|TRBJ2-5|TRBD1
TGTGCCAGCAGCTACTCGACAGGGCCTCTACAAGAGACCCAGTACTTC
CASSYSTGPLQETQYF
>TRBV10-1|-|19|TRBJ1-1|-
TGCGCCAGCAGTGAGAAGCCGCTCGGGGGTCGCTATCTGAACACTGAAGCTTTCTTT
CASSEKPLGGRYLNTEAFF
>TRBV3-1/TRBV3-2|few|12|TRBJ1-2|-
TGTGCCAGCAGCGCCGGGACTTATGGCTACACCTTC
CASSAGTYGYTF
>TRBV10-2|-|11|TRBJ2-1|TRBD1
TGCGCCAGCAACAGGGGGAATGAGCAGTTCTTC
CASNRGNEQFF
>TRBV6-5|once|15|TRBJ2-7|-
TGTGCCAGCAGTTACTTCCAGGAGGGGGCAGGGGAGCAGTACTTC
CASSYFQEGAGEQYF
>TRBV19|-|14|TRBJ2-2|-
TGTGCCAGTAGTACGCCTAGGGGGTCCGGGGAGCTGTTTTTT
CASSTPRGSGELFF
>TRBV6-1|-|18|TRBJ2-7|TRBD2
TGTGCCAGCAGTGAAGCGCTTCGTGGTACTAGCGGTTCCTACGAGCAGTACTTC
CASSEALRGTSGSYEQYF
>TRBV2|-|14|TRBJ1-1|TRBD1
TGTGCCAGCGGGTTGGACAGGGGGAACACTGAAGCTTTCTTT
CASGLDRGNTEAFF
>TRBV10-3|-|18|TRBJ2-7|TRBD2
TGTGCCATCAGTGAGTCTATCAAACTAGCGGGGGGGTCTCACGAGCAGTACTTC
CAISESIKLAGGSHEQYF
>TRBV7-2|-|17|TRBJ2-7|TRBD1
TGTGCCACCCCCGATGGTCCGGGACAGGGGAACATCTACGAGCAGTACTTC
CATPDGPGQGNIYEQYF
>TRBV29-1|once|15|TRBJ1-1|TRBD1
TGCAGCGTGTCGGGACAGGGGGTATGGAACACTGAAGCTTTCTTT
CSVSGQGVWNTEAFF
>TRBV7-9|-|15|TRBJ1-1|TRBD1
TGTGCCAGCAGCTCTTTGCCGGGACAGGGGAATGAAGCTTTCTTT
CASSSLPGQGNEAFF
>TRBV30|-|12|TRBJ1-3|TRBD1
TGTGCCTGGGGGACAGGGGATGTCACCATATATTTT
CAWGTGDVTIYF
>TRBV28|-|17|TRBJ2-4|-
TGTGCCAGCAGTTTTAGAGGTTGGGAACAGGGTGTTGACATTCAGTACTTC
CASSFRGWEQGVDIQYF
>TRBV4-1|-|16|TRBJ2-3|-
TGCGCCAGCAGCCAAGGGGGAGGCAGTTTCACAGATACGCAGTATTTT
CASSQGGGSFTDTQYF
>TRBV27|-|15|TRBJ1-1|TRBD1
TGTGCCAGCAGTCCGACAGGGCCGGGGAACACTGAAGCTTTCTTT
CASSPTGPGNTEAFF
>TRBV29-1|-|12|TRBJ2-7|TRBD1
TGCAGCGTCGGACAGGGAGTCTACGAGCAGTACTTC
CSVGQGVYEQYF
>TRBV6-5|-|14|TRBJ1-5|-
TGTGCCAGCAGTTTCACGCAGGGAAGGCAGCCCCAGCATTTT
CASSFTQGRQPQHF
>TRBV2|-|15|TRBJ2-1|TRBD2
TGTGCCAGCTCCTGGGGGGGAGAGGGTACGGATGAGCAGTTCTTC
CASSWGGEGTDEQFF
>TRBV28|-|15|TRBJ1-5|-
TGTGCCAGCAGTTGGCCCGGGGTTAGCAATCAGCCCCAGCATTTT
CASSWPGVSNQPQHF
>TRBV30|-|11|TRBJ2-7|-
TGTGCCTGGGGACAGACAATTAAGCAGTACTTC
CAWGQTIKQYF
>TRBV7-2|-|15|TRBJ1-3|-
TGTGCCAGCAGCTTAGGGCAGATCTCTGGAAACACCATATATTTT
CASSLGQISGNTIYF
>TRBV5-1|-|15|TRBJ1-3|-
TGCGCCAGCAGCTTGATCGGGTTGAGTGGAAACACCATATATTTT
CASSLIGLSGNTIYF
>TRBV6-6|-|15|TRBJ1-2|-
TGTGCCAGCAGTTACAGGGGAGGAGCGGACTATGGCTACACCTTC
CASSYRGGADYGYTF
>TRBV25-1|few|13|TRBJ1-2|-
TGTGCCAGCAGCATCCAGGGGTTTAGGAGCTACACCTTC
CASSIQGFRSYTF
>TRBV30|-|12|TRBJ2-3|TRBD1
TGTGCCTGGGACAGGGGCACAGATACGCAGTATTTT
CAWDRGTDTQYF
>TRBV20-1|-|11|TRBJ1-1|-
TGCAGTGTTAGGAGGAGGACTGAAGCTTTCTTT
CSVRRRTEAFF
>TRBV5-6|-|15|TRBJ2-1|TRBD2
TGTGCCAGCAGCTATAGCGGGGGGGCGCTCGAGGAGCAGTTCTTC
CASSYSGGALEEQFF
>TRBV5-6|-|12|TRBJ2-7|TRBD1
TGTGCCAGCAGCTTGTCCGGGACAGGGCAGTACTTC
CASSLSGTGQYF
>TRBV28|-|11|TRBJ1-1|-
TGTGCCAGCAGATACAATCTTGAAGCTTTCTTT
CASRYNLEAFF
>TRBV9|-|17|TRBJ1-2|TRBD1
TGTGCCAGCAGCGTAGATAGAGGGGGACAGGGGGCAGGTGGCTACACCTTC
CASSVDRGGQGAGGYTF
>TRBV7-9|once|16|TRBJ1-2|-
TGTGCCAGCAGCTTTAGTGGAACAGGGTCGATGAGTGGCTACACCTTC
CASSFSGTGSMSGYTF
>TRBV7-9|-|12|TRBJ1-1|-
TGTGCCAGCAGCTTGGGACTGGGTGAAGCTTTCTTT
CASSLGLGEAFF
>TRBV5-1|-|15|TRBJ1-2|-
TGCGCCAGCGGGGCAGGGGATGGAAGTGACTATGGCTACACCTTC
CASGAGDGSDYGYTF
>TRBV6-1|-|16|TRBJ2-7|-
TGTGCCAGCAGTGAACTCTCGAGAGGAGGTGGATACGAGCAGTACTTC
CASSELSRGGGYEQYF
>TRBV2|-|13|TRBJ2-2|-
TGTGCCAGCAACAGGGAGAACACCGGGGAGCTGTTTTTT
CASNRENTGELFF
>TRBV29-1|-|11|TRBJ1-2|-
TGCAGCGTTGCGGATCCGCGGGGCTACACCTTC
CSVADPRGYTF
>TRBV2|-|16|TRBJ2-7|TRBD2
TGTGCCAGCAGTGAGGAAGCGGGGGGGATGTCCTACGAGCAGTACTTC
CASSEEAGGMSYEQYF
>TRBV5-4|-|13|TRBJ2-7|-
TGTGCCAGCAGCTTAATAGGGGGAGACGAGCAGTACTTC
CASSLIGGDEQYF
>TRBV24-1|-|14|TRBJ2-1|TRBD1
TGTGCCACCAGTGATTTCGGACAGGGCAATGAGCAGTTCTTC
CATSDFGQGNEQFF
>TRBV5-6|-|15|TRBJ2-1|TRBD1
TGTGCCAGCAGCGGATCACCGGGACAGGACAATGAGCAGTTCTTC
CASSGSPGQDNEQFF